This entry describes one TCR beta chain. The entry originates in a study of T cell responses to AZD1222 COVID-19 vaccine. The protocol was immunoSEQ multiplex PCR, while the TCRdb copy is restricted to in-frame clones and leaves out a portion. This sample has tens of thousands of clones, with 80% found just once. The specimen comprised peripheral blood, sampled on day 0 of AZD1222 vaccination. The receptor was derived from an adult in good health.

The CDR3 sequence: CASRVGAEAFF. The DNA of the CDR3 is TGTGCCAGCAGAGTGGGGGCTGAAGCTTTCTTT. This sequence joins TRBV6-4 and TRBJ1-1; possible D gene TRBD1, 5 bases. The V end lost 6 bases, the J end lost 6 bases, and 8 bases lay between the germline ends. CDR1 MRHNA and CDR2 SNTAGT come from the germline V gene. This CDR3 comprises 11 residues.